What follows are 26 T cell receptor beta chains derived from one specimen sequenced in a study of shared clonotypes between healthy human individuals. Profiling relied on immunoSEQ multiplex PCR, and the TCRdb table lists in-frame clones only, not all of them. Among approximately 2.3 million clones listed, 85% to 95% were seen once. The specimen was naive CD4+ T cells from PBMCs. The subset was: CD45RA+ positively selected. The source of these receptors is a man younger than 35 in good health. Some clones in this sample may be carry-over from other donors' samples.

The V and J genes are TRBV6-5 and TRBJ1-2; 7 nucleotides match TRBD1. The CDR3 consists of 12 residues. Germline trimming cut 7 bases from V and 8 bases from J; bases unmatched to any gene: 7. Per germline, CDR1 MNHEY and CDR2 SVGAGI. CDR3 nucleotide sequence: TGTGCCAGCACCGCGACAGGGTCGGGCTACACCTTC. Translating gives CASTATGSGYTF.

The chain recombines TRBV11-3 with TRBJ2-3; a weak D match, TRBD2 (5 bases). CDR1 SGHNT and CDR2 YENEEA come from the germline V gene. V was pared by 2 bases and J by 6 bases, with 15 bases between. This CDR3 region has 15 residues. CDR3 sequence: CASSLRGGHGDTQYF. The CDR3 bases are TGTGCCAGCAGCTTACGTGGCGGGCATGGGGATACGCAGTATTTT. The variable domain in full, with the rest retrieved from reference TRBV11-3 and TRBJ2-3, is EAGVVQSPRYKIIEKKQPVAFWCNPISGHNTLYWYLQNLGQGPELLIRYENEEAVDDSQLPKDRFSAERLKGVDSTLKIQPAELGDSAVYLCASSLRGGHGDTQYFGPGTRLTVL.

The chain is built from TRBV30 and TRBJ2-5, with D possibly TRBD1 on 5 matching bases. V lost 0 bases and J 4 bases, leaving 12 bases between the germline ends. This CDR3 spans 14 amino acids. The germline V gene has CDR1 GTSNPN and CDR2 SVGIG (reference sequence). CDR3 loop: CAWSVLQGRETQYF. The CDR3 DNA reads TGTGCCTGGAGTGTACTGCAGGGTCGAGAGACCCAGTACTTC.

The chain links TRBV25-1 to TRBJ1-2, with 9 bases lining up with TRBD1. This CDR3 comprises 13 residues. The trim removed 3 bases at V and 8 bases at J, leaving 4 bases unmatched. Germline V gene sequence: CDR1 MGHDK, CDR2 SYGVNS. CDR3 protein: CASSEITGGGYTF. The CDR3 region has the DNA TGTGCCAGCAGTGAGATAACAGGGGGCGGCTACACCTTC.

The chain combines TRBV18 with TRBJ1-2; 8 bases are shared with TRBD1. Germline CDR1 and CDR2: KGHSH and LQKENI. V lost 8 bases and J lost 3; bases outside the gene matches: 8. There are 14 residues in the CDR3. The CDR3 nucleotides read TGTGCCAGCGCAACCCAGGGGGCTGACTATGGCTACACCTTC. Translation gives CASATQGADYGYTF.

The gene calls are TRBV7-2 and TRBJ1-1; D is unresolved. Germline lookup yields CDR1 SGHTA and CDR2 FQGNSA. This CDR3 spans 13 amino acids. With 2 bases removed from V and 3 bases from J, the gap between germline ends came to 7 bases. The CDR3 spells CASSLTADTEAFF. The CDR3 DNA reads as TGTGCCAGCAGCTTAACAGCGGACACTGAAGCTTTCTTT.

The V call is TRBV11-2, the J call TRBJ2-3; D ambiguous. This CDR3 is built from 16 residues. Germline CDR1 is SGHAT and CDR2 is FQNNGV. Trimming removed 1 base from V and 2 bases from J, with 13 bases in between. In nucleotides, the CDR3 is TGTGCCAGCAGCTTAGTCTCGGGCTCTAACACAGATACGCAGTATTTT. The encoded protein is CASSLVSGSNTDTQYF.

J is TRBJ1-1 and V is TRBV25-1; D remains ambiguous. CDR3 size: 11 residues. Germline V gives CDR1 MGHDK, CDR2 SYGVNS. Trimming shortened V by 6 bases and J by 8 bases, and 10 bases separated the two germline ends. Here the CDR3 reads CASRQSLEAFF. The DNA of the CDR3 is TGTGCCAGCAGACAGTCTTTAGAAGCTTTCTTT. Complete variable domain (other parts from reference TRBV25-1 and TRBJ1-1): EADIYQTPRYLVIGTGKKITLECSQTMGHDKMYWYQQDPGMELHLIHYSYGVNSTEKGDLSSESTVSRIRTEHFPLTLESARPSHTSQYLCASRQSLEAFFGQGTRLTVV.

The J gene is TRBJ2-5, the V gene TRBV7-3; D is possibly TRBD2 (6 bases). V was cut by 2 bases and J by 3 bases, with 10 bases left in between. The CDR3 runs to 14 residues. Germline-derived CDR1 and CDR2 are SGHTA and FQGTGA. Here the CDR3 DNA reads TGTGCCAGCAGCTTAGACGGGAGAGAAGAGACCCAGTACTTC. This translates into CASSLDGREETQYF.

Notes on this clone: Distinct nucleotide sequences in the sample also encode this CDR3. The V gene is TRBV4-1, the J gene TRBJ1-2; D is uncertain. Germline V gene lookup returns CDR1 MGHRA and CDR2 YSYEKL. This CDR3 region has 12 residues. V gave up 1 base and J gave up 2 bases, with 2 bases separating them. DNA of the CDR3: TGCGCCAGCAGCCAAGGAAACTATGGCTACACCTTC. As protein: CASSQGNYGYTF.

CDR3 residues: CASSLDRAFTDTQYF. The DNA of the CDR3 is TGTGCCAGCAGCTTAGACAGGGCTTTCACAGATACGCAGTATTTT. The genes are TRBV7-2 and TRBJ2-3; D may be TRBD1 (6 bases). Germline CDR1 and CDR2: SGHTA and FQGNSA. The germline V and J ends were trimmed by 1 base and 2 bases, with 10 bases remaining between them. There are 15 residues in the CDR3.

The genes are TRBV14 and TRBJ1-4, with unresolved D. The CDR3 length is 14 residues. Trimming stripped 1 base from V and 7 bases from J, with 10 bases between. The germline gives CDR1 SGHDN, CDR2 FVKESK. In DNA form, the CDR3 reads TGTGCCAGCAGCCAAGGAGGAGTCCGTGAAAAACTGTTTTTT. This gives the protein CASSQGGVREKLFF.

CDR3 loop: CASSLSGGPEQYF. CDR3 nucleotides: TGTGCCAGCAGTTTATCTGGGGGCCCTGAGCAGTACTTC. This chain connects TRBV28 to TRBJ2-7; D possibly corresponds to TRBD1 (6 bases). The V gene's germline CDR1 is MDHEN and CDR2 SYDVKM. Trimming left V 1 base short and J 7 bases short, with 11 bases between. There are 13 residues in the CDR3.

On this clone itself: The same CDR3 is also encoded by other DNA sequences in this sample. The chain couples TRBV10-3 to TRBJ1-1; no definite D call. The germline gives CDR1 ENHRY, CDR2 SYGVKD. The ends were cut back, 2 bases at V and 1 base at J, with 5 bases in the middle. There are 13 residues in the CDR3. The CDR3 nucleotides are TGTGCCATCAGTGAGAGCGCGAACACTGAAGCTTTCTTT. Translation gives CAISESANTEAFF.

As to this clone: Other DNA sequences within the sample encode an identical CDR3. The rearrangement links TRBV30 to TRBJ2-5; D gene ambiguous. The CDR3 extends over 11 amino acids. The V gene's germline CDR1 is GTSNPN and CDR2 SVGIG (reference sequence). Trimming pared 0 bases from V and 4 bases from J, leaving 3 bases between. Here the CDR3 reads CAWSVTETQYF. CDR3 DNA sequence: TGTGCCTGGAGTGTCACAGAGACCCAGTACTTC.

The rearrangement links TRBV7-2 to TRBJ2-7; D ambiguous. Germline CDR1 is SGHTA and CDR2 is FQGNSA. The germline V and J ends were trimmed by 2 bases and 2 bases, with 13 bases remaining between them. The CDR3 extends over 15 amino acids. The CDR3 sequence: CASSLNYAGTYEQYF. As DNA, the CDR3 is TGTGCCAGCAGCTTAAACTATGCTGGGACCTACGAGCAGTACTTC. Looking up the rest from reference TRBV7-2 and TRBJ2-7 gives the full variable domain: GAGVSQSPSNKVTEKGKDVELRCDPISGHTALYWYRQSLGQGLEFLIYFQGNSAPDKSGLPSDRFSAERTGGSVSTLTIQRTQQEDSAVYLCASSLNYAGTYEQYFGPGTRLTVT.

This chain joins TRBV7-2 and TRBJ1-5; D not resolved. This CDR3 contains 16 residues. The germline V gene encodes CDR1 SGHTA and CDR2 FQGNSA. Trimming pared 2 bases from V and 2 bases from J, leaving 13 bases between. CDR3 sequence (DNA): TGTGCCAGCAGCTTATTGCCGGTAGTAGGCAATCAGCCCCAGCATTTT. As protein: CASSLLPVVGNQPQHF.

The rearrangement joins TRBV30 to TRBJ2-3; D may be TRBD2 (5 bases). Germline V gene data show CDR1 as GTSNPN and CDR2 as SVGIG (reference sequence). This CDR3 spans 15 amino acids. V was clipped by 0 bases and J by 4 bases, with 14 bases between them. The CDR3 DNA reads as TGTGCCTGGAGTGTTACGTGGGAGAGGTCAGATACGCAGTATTTT. It specifies CAWSVTWERSDTQYF.

The rearrangement links TRBV19 to TRBJ2-5; possibly TRBD1 for D (5 bases). Between the trimmed V and J ends, which lost 2 bases and 0 bases, there was a span of 10 bases. Germline CDR1 LNHDA, CDR2 SQIVND (reference sequence). CDR3 length: 15 residues. The CDR3 protein is CASSIRGLDQETQYF. CDR3 DNA sequence: TGTGCCAGTAGTATAAGGGGCCTGGACCAAGAGACCCAGTACTTC.

The chain has TRBV7-8 and TRBJ2-7; 9 bases are shared with TRBD1. The CDR3 is made up of 16 amino acids. V shed 5 bases and J 2 bases; nucleotides not matched to a gene: 10. Germline-derived CDR1 and CDR2 are SGHVS and FQNEAQ. The CDR3 DNA reads as TGTGCCAGCAGCACAGGACAGGGGCGGCCAACCTACGAGCAGTACTTC. As protein: CASSTGQGRPTYEQYF.

The chain has TRBV15 and TRBJ2-2; a weak D match, TRBD1 (6 bases). Between the trimmed V and J ends, which lost 2 bases and 3 bases, there was a span of 16 bases. The CDR3 spans 17 residues. Germline values: CDR1 LNHNV, CDR2 YYDKDF (reference sequence). The CDR3 sequence is CATSRPGRDIHTGELFF. The CDR3 DNA follows: TGTGCCACCAGCAGACCCGGCCGGGACATTCACACCGGGGAGCTGTTTTTT.

The rearrangement joins TRBV6-5 to TRBJ2-1, with D hard to call. Germline CDR1 is MNHEY and CDR2 is SVGAGI. V was cut by 2 bases and J by 5 bases, with 7 bases left in between. CDR3 size: 13 residues. CDR3 amino acids: CASSYPANNEQFF. For the CDR3, the DNA is TGTGCCAGCAGTTACCCCGCGAACAATGAGCAGTTCTTC.

As concerns this clone: Other DNA sequences within the sample encode an identical CDR3. The rearrangement uses TRBV15 and TRBJ2-7, with TRBD2 matching 9 bases. Germline loops: CDR1 LNHNV, CDR2 YYDKDF (reference sequence). Germline trimming cut 1 base from V and 0 bases from J; bases unmatched to any gene: 1. CDR3 length equals 15 residues. DNA for the CDR3: TGTGCCACCAGCAGAGGTAGCGGGAGCTCCTACGAGCAGTACTTC. It yields the protein CATSRGSGSSYEQYF.

This clone has more than one count but fewer than ten. Other nucleotide sequences from this sample produce the same CDR3. The CDR3 here is CASSLLGTEAFF. CDR3 in DNA: TGTGCCAGCAGTTTATTGGGCACTGAAGCTTTCTTT. The gene calls are TRBV28 and TRBJ1-1; no clear D. Germline-derived CDR1 and CDR2 are MDHEN and SYDVKM. The CDR3 has 12 amino acids. The V end lost 1 base, the J end lost 4 bases, and 4 bases lay between the germline ends.

The genes are TRBV11-2 and TRBJ2-3, with D possibly TRBD2 on 6 matching bases. Between the trimmed V and J ends, which lost 5 bases and 1 base, there was a span of 10 bases. In germline, CDR1 is SGHAT, CDR2 FQNNGV. The CDR3 length is 14 residues. CDR3 DNA: TGTGCCAGCAGCCTCGGGACTCGCACAGATACGCAGTATTTT. This sequence encodes CASSLGTRTDTQYF.

This clone was counted once. This rearrangement joins TRBV28 to TRBJ2-2; D possibly uses TRBD1 or TRBD2 (5 bases each). This CDR3 is built from 15 residues. The germline V and J ends were trimmed by 6 bases and 4 bases, with 15 bases remaining between them. Germline CDR1 and CDR2: MDHEN and SYDVKM. Written as DNA, the CDR3 is TGTGCCAGCAGAAAAAGCCAGGGACCCACCGGGGAGCTGTTTTTT. This translates into CASRKSQGPTGELFF. The full variable domain, its missing parts supplied by reference TRBV28 and TRBJ2-2, is DVKVTQSSRYLVKRTGEKVFLECVQDMDHENMFWYRQDPGLGLRLIYFSYDVKMKEKGDIPEGYSVSREKKERFSLILESASTNQTSMYLCASRKSQGPTGELFFGEGSRLTVL.